The 26 T cell receptor beta chains listed next were all sequenced from one sample in a study of T-cell memory formation after mild COVID-19. TCRdb redid the calling of the 5' RACE reads with MiXCR, one entry per CDR3 protein. Here the sample spans about 190,000 distinct CDR3 sequences, approximately 20% being singletons. The sample was PBMCs or a T cell subset sorted from them (not recorded which). The receptors come from an adult woman who had mild COVID-19 (a few samples of this study predate the infection). Cell type and time point are not known.

This clonotype has ten or more counts. The chain has TRBV18 and TRBJ2-3; the D call may be TRBD1 or TRBD2 (6 bases each). Trimming stripped 3 bases from V and 3 bases from J, with 13 bases between. The CDR3 runs to 15 residues. CDR1 and CDR2 (germline): KGHSH, LQKENI. The CDR3 spells CASSPGGRTTDTQYF. The CDR3 nucleotides read TGTGCCAGCTCACCGGGGGGCAGGACGACAGATACGCAGTATTTT. Combining the CDR3 with reference TRBV18 and TRBJ2-3 gives the whole variable domain NAGVMQNPRHLVRRRGQEARLRCSPMKGHSHVYWYRQLPEEGLKFMVYLQKENIIDESGMPKERFSAEFPKEGPSILRIQQVVRGDSAAYFCASSPGGRTTDTQYFGPGTRLTVL.

The chain employs TRBV19 and TRBJ2-3; 9 bases map to TRBD2. V lost 5 bases and J lost 8; bases outside the gene matches: 11. Germline assignment: CDR1 LNHDA and CDR2 SQIVND (reference sequence). CDR3 length equals 15 residues. This CDR3 reads CASSSQPGLAGTQYF. CDR3 nucleotide sequence: TGTGCCAGTAGTTCCCAACCGGGACTAGCTGGTACGCAGTATTTT.

This chain links TRBV6-2 or TRBV6-3 with TRBJ2-3; the match to TRBD2 covers 9 bases. The ends lost 7 bases at V and 3 bases at J; junction bases unmatched: 5. The CDR3 is 14 amino acids. CDR1 and CDR2 from the germline V gene are MNHEY and SVGEGT. The CDR3 reads CASTPTSGTDTQYF. CDR3 DNA sequence: TGTGCCAGCACCCCGACTAGCGGAACAGATACGCAGTATTTT.

This clonotype was seen ten or more times. CDR3 nucleotide sequence: TGTGCCAGCAGCTTAAGACCCCCGACTAGCGGCCAAGAGACCCAGTACTTC. It codes for CASSLRPPTSGQETQYF. The J gene is TRBJ2-5, the V gene TRBV7-3, with 9 bases that match TRBD2. The germline V gene has CDR1 SGHTA and CDR2 FQGTGA. V trimming: 1 base; J trimming: 1 base; junction bases outside the gene matches: 7. The CDR3 sequence is 17 residues long.

This clonotype was counted between two and nine times. The chain combines TRBV19 with TRBJ2-7; tentatively, D is TRBD1 or TRBD2 (7 bases each). The germline V gene has CDR1 LNHDA and CDR2 SQIVND (reference sequence). Trimming took 3 bases from V and 2 from J, leaving 17 bases between them. The CDR3 extends over 16 amino acids. The CDR3 here is CASSMRSGTATYEQYF. The CDR3 nucleotides are TGTGCCAGTAGTATGCGAAGCGGGACAGCTACCTACGAGCAGTACTTC.

The sample holds a few counts of this clonotype. The rearrangement joins TRBV6-2 or TRBV6-3 to TRBJ2-7; 8 nucleotides line up with TRBD1. The ends lost 2 bases at V and 3 bases at J; junction bases unmatched: 6. This CDR3 is 15 amino acids long. The germline gives CDR1 MNHEY, CDR2 SVGEGT. The CDR3 DNA sequence: TGTGCCAGCAGTTACCCCGACAGGGGAGGCTACGAGCAGTACTTC. It translates to CASSYPDRGGYEQYF.

The rearrangement joins TRBV29-1 to TRBJ1-1; 9 bases are a match to TRBD1. Germline values: CDR1 SQVTM, CDR2 ANQGSEA. The V and J ends lost 7 bases and 8 bases, in that order; junction bases with no gene match: 2. CDR3 size: 10 residues. Here the CDR3 DNA reads TGCAGCGGTGGGACAGGGGAAGCTTTCTTT. It translates to CSGGTGEAFF.

The J gene is TRBJ1-5, the V gene TRBV7-8, with a possible D match to TRBD1 (5 bases). With 2 bases removed from V and 3 bases from J, the gap between germline ends came to 11 bases. The CDR3 length is 15 residues. Germline assignment: CDR1 SGHVS and CDR2 FQNEAQ. The chain's CDR3 is CASSLREGINQPQHF. The CDR3 DNA is TGTGCCAGCAGCTTAAGGGAGGGGATCAATCAGCCCCAGCATTTT.

In its sample, this clonotype was seen a few times. The rearrangement uses TRBV20-1 and TRBJ1-5; D is unresolved. V was pared by 7 bases and J by 0 bases, with 10 bases between. The CDR3 is 13 residues long. Germline CDR1 DFQATT, CDR2 SNEGSKA (reference sequence). CDR3 sequence (DNA): TGCAGTGTCAACGGCCATAGCAATCAGCCCCAGCATTTT. This sequence encodes CSVNGHSNQPQHF.

V is TRBV4-1 and J is TRBJ1-5; unclear D gene. Trimming took 4 bases from V and 3 from J, leaving 10 bases between them. This CDR3 is built from 14 residues. Germline V CDR1 and CDR2: MGHRA, YSYEKL. The CDR3 protein is CASSPRLNNQPQHF. For the CDR3, the DNA is TGCGCCAGCAGCCCAAGATTAAACAATCAGCCCCAGCATTTT.

This clonotype appeared a few times. The gene calls are TRBV24-1 and TRBJ2-5; D perhaps matches TRBD1 (5 bases). Trimming left V 7 bases short and J 1 base short, with 12 bases between. In germline, CDR1 is KGHDR, CDR2 SFDVKD. The CDR3 consists of 14 residues. The CDR3 coding sequence is TGTGCCACCAGCCGAGCAGGGCCCCAAGAGACCCAGTACTTC. Its translation: CATSRAGPQETQYF.

This clonotype came up a few times. The chain carries TRBV4-2 and TRBJ1-5; 7 positions agree with TRBD1. This CDR3 has 16 residues. The ends lost 0 bases at V and 8 bases at J; junction bases unmatched: 10. Germline V gene data show CDR1 as LGHNA and CDR2 as YNFKEQ. The CDR3 protein is CASSQEGGGGGKPQHF. The CDR3 region has the DNA TGTGCCAGCAGCCAAGAAGGGGGCGGAGGGGGAAAGCCCCAGCATTTT.

This clonotype was counted many times. This chain connects TRBV7-9 to TRBJ2-3; 8 bases are a match to TRBD2. CDR3 length: 14 amino acids. J gave up 4 bases and V 2 bases, and 2 bases lay outside the gene matches. Germline V gene lookup returns CDR1 SEHNR and CDR2 FQNEAQ (reference sequence). The CDR3 DNA reads as TGTGCCAGCAGCTTAACCGGGGGGGCAGATACGCAGTATTTT. Amino acids: CASSLTGGADTQYF.

This clonotype was counted between two and nine times. The genes are TRBV6-5 and TRBJ2-7, with 7 positions matching TRBD1. V gave up 2 bases and J gave up 7 bases; unmatched junction bases: 8. CDR3 size: 14 residues. Per germline, CDR1 MNHEY and CDR2 SVGAGI. The CDR3 here is CASSYNRGSWEQYF. Written as DNA, the CDR3 is TGTGCCAGCAGTTACAACAGGGGATCGTGGGAGCAGTACTTC.

V is TRBV7-2 and J is TRBJ2-7; 7 nucleotides line up with TRBD1. J lost 3 bases, V lost 5 bases, and 4 bases had no gene match. From germline, CDR1 is SGHTA and CDR2 FQGNSA. The CDR3 contains 13 residues. CDR3 nucleotide sequence: TGTGCCAGCAGCATCGGACAGGTCTACGAGCAGTACTTC. Its protein product is CASSIGQVYEQYF.

This clonotype was seen only a few times. The chain joins TRBV12-3 or TRBV12-4 to TRBJ1-2; no clear D. The V end was cut by 5 bases, the J end by 2 bases, with 9 bases between. CDR3 size: 13 residues. The CDR3 spells CASSGPRNYGYTF. The CDR3 DNA sequence: TGTGCCAGCAGTGGCCCGAGGAACTATGGCTACACCTTC.

V usage is TRBV7-3 and J usage is TRBJ2-1; D is unresolved. In germline, CDR1 is SGHTA, CDR2 FQGTGA. There are 13 residues in the CDR3. Trimming left V 3 bases short and J 7 bases short, with 10 bases between. The DNA of the CDR3 is TGTGCCAGCAGCTTCGACCTGGGTAATGAGCAGTTCTTC. As protein: CASSFDLGNEQFF.

V is TRBV20-1 and J is TRBJ2-1; TRBD1 matches 7 bases. V trimming: 5 bases; J trimming: 4 bases; junction bases outside the gene matches: 5. Per the germline V gene, CDR1 is DFQATT and CDR2 is SNEGSKA (reference sequence). This CDR3 is built from 13 residues. In DNA form, the CDR3 reads TGCAGTGCTCCCCCGGGACAGTACAATGAGCAGTTCTTC. It is translated as CSAPPGQYNEQFF.

In this sample, this clonotype turned up a few times. As DNA, the CDR3 is TGTGCCAGCAGCGGCACAAGGGCGGGGGGTGGAAGGGAGCAGTTCTTC. Amino acids: CASSGTRAGGGREQFF. The rearrangement links TRBV11-2 to TRBJ2-1; TRBD2 matches at 8 bases. The CDR3 runs to 16 residues. From germline, CDR1 is SGHAT and CDR2 FQNNGV. Germline trimming cut 5 bases from V and 10 bases from J; bases unmatched to any gene: 16.

This clonotype was observed a handful of times. The chain recombines TRBV6-5 with TRBJ1-2; 8 bases are a match to TRBD1. Per the germline V gene, CDR1 is MNHEY and CDR2 is SVGAGI. The CDR3 spans 12 residues. The J segment lost 8 bases and the V segment lost 8 bases, leaving 7 bases of the junction unmatched. The CDR3 is CASGRGHRGYTF. The CDR3 DNA follows: TGTGCCAGCGGCAGGGGGCATCGAGGCTACACCTTC.

The table lists this clonotype with a few counts. The rearrangement joins TRBV5-1 to TRBJ2-7; 9 nucleotides align to TRBD1. The CDR3 sequence is 14 residues long. The germline V gene has CDR1 SGHRS and CDR2 YFSETQ. The V and J ends lost 4 bases and 3 bases, in that order; junction bases with no gene match: 5. CDR3 sequence (DNA): TGCGCCAGCAGCCGACAGGGGGAAAGCTACGAGCAGTACTTC. This translates into CASSRQGESYEQYF. Supplemented by reference TRBV5-1 and TRBJ2-7, the full variable domain reads KAGVTQTPRYLIKTRGQQVTLSCSPISGHRSVSWYQQTPGQGLQFLFEYFSETQRNKGNFPGRFSGRQFSNSRSEMNVSTLELGDSALYLCASSRQGESYEQYFGPGTRLTVT.

This clonotype has a count of ten or more. The V gene is TRBV12-3 or TRBV12-4, the J gene TRBJ2-7, with D unresolved. This CDR3 comprises 12 residues. V lost 5 bases, J lost 3 bases, and 8 bases lay in between. The CDR3: CASSESDYEQYF. The CDR3 DNA reads TGTGCCAGCAGTGAGTCAGACTACGAGCAGTACTTC.

The chain employs TRBV5-4 and TRBJ2-1, with 10 bases fitting TRBD1. V shed 4 bases, J shed 8 bases, and the junction held 6 bases outside the gene matches. CDR1 is SGHNT and CDR2 is YYREEE in the germline V gene (reference sequence). The CDR3 length is 14 residues. The CDR3 loop reads CASSRDRGADEQFF. For the CDR3, the DNA is TGTGCCAGCAGCCGGGACAGGGGAGCCGATGAGCAGTTCTTC.

This clonotype was seen only a few times. V is TRBV6-5 and J is TRBJ2-7; no firm D call. V was shortened by 5 bases and J by 3 bases, with 11 bases between the two germline ends. CDR3 size: 13 residues. Germline V gene lookup returns CDR1 MNHEY and CDR2 SVGAGI. CDR3 sequence (DNA): TGTGCCAGCAGTCAAATACAAAACTACGAGCAGTACTTC. Protein sequence: CASSQIQNYEQYF.

The rearrangement links TRBV5-1 to TRBJ1-1; D call uncertain. Germline CDR1 and CDR2: SGHRS and YFSETQ. Deletions cut 2 bases from V and 0 bases from J, with 11 bases between. The CDR3 totals 15 residues. This CDR3 reads CASSLRTGLNTEAFF. Written as DNA, the CDR3 is TGCGCCAGCAGCTTAAGAACCGGTTTGAACACTGAAGCTTTCTTT.

This chain uses TRBV7-3 with TRBJ2-2, with 7 nucleotides matching TRBD1. Germline V lookup: CDR1 SGHTA, CDR2 FQGTGA. The CDR3 extends over 14 amino acids. After removal of 5 bases from V and 6 bases from J, the junction contained 6 bases not matched to a gene. CDR3 sequence reads: CASSPKTGSGELFF. In DNA, the CDR3 is TGTGCCAGCAGCCCGAAGACAGGGTCCGGGGAGCTGTTTTTT.